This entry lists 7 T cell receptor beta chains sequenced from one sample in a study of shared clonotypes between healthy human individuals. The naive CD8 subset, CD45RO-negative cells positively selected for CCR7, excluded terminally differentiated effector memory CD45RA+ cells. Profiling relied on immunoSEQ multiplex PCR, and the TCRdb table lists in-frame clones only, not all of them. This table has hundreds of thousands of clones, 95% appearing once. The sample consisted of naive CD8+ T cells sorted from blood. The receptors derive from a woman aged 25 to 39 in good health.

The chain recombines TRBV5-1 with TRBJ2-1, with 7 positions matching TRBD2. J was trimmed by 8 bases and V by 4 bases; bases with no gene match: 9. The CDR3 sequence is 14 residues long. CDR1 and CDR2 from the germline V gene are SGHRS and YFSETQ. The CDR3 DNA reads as TGCGCCAGCAGCCCCATAGGGGAGGGGCATGAGCAGTTCTTC. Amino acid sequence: CASSPIGEGHEQFF.

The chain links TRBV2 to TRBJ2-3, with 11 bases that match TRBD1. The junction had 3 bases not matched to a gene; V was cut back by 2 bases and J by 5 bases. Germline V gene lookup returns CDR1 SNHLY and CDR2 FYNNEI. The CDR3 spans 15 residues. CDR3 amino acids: CASSERGQGVDTQYF. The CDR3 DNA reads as TGTGCCAGCAGTGAAAGGGGACAGGGGGTAGATACGCAGTATTTT.

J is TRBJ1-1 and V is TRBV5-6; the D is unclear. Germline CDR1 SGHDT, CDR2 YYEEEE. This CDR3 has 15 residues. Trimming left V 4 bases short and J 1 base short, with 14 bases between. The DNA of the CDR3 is TGTGCCAGCAGCACCGACCCAATGGGGAACACTGAAGCTTTCTTT. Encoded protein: CASSTDPMGNTEAFF.

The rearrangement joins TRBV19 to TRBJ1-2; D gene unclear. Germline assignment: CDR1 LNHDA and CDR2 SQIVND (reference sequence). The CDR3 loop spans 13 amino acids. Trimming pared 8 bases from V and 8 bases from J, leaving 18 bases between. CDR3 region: CASSSRSEEGYTF. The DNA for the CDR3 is TGTGCCAGTTCTTCCCGGTCCGAAGAGGGCTACACCTTC.

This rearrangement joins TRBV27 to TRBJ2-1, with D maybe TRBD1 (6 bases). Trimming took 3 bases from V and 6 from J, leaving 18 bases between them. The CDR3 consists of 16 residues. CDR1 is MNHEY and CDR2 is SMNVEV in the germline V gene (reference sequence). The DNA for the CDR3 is TGTGCCAGCAGTTTCTCAAAACAGGGTGGGGGCAATGAGCAGTTCTTC. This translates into CASSFSKQGGGNEQFF.

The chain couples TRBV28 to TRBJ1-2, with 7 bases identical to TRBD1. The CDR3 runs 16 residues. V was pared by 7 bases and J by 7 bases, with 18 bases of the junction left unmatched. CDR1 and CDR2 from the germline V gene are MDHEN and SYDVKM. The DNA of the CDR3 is TGTGCCAGCAACGCAGGGGGATGGGTCGGAGGTTCTGGCTACACCTTC. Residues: CASNAGGWVGGSGYTF.

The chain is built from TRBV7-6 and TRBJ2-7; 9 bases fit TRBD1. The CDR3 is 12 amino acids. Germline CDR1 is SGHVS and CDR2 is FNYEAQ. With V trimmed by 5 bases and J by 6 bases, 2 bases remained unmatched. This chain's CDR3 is CASSRDRVEQYF. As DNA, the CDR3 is TGTGCCAGCAGCCGGGACAGGGTCGAGCAGTACTTC.